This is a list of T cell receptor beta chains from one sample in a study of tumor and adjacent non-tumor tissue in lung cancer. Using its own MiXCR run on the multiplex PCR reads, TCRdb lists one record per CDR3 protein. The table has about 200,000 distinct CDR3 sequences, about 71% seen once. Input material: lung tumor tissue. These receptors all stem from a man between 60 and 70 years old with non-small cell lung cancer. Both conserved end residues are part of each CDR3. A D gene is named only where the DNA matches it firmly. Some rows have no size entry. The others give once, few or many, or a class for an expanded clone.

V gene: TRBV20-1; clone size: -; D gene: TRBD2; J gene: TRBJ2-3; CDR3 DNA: TGCAGTGCTGCTGGACTAGCGGGGGCCTTCGCAGATACGCAGTATTTT; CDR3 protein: CSAAGLAGAFADTQYF
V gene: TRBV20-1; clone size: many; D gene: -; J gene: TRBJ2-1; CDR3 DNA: TGCAGTCTCCGGCCATACAATGAGCAGTTCTTC; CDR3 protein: CSLRPYNEQFF
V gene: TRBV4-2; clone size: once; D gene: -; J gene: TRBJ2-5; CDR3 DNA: TGTGTCAGCAGCCAAGATGACAGCAGACGAGAGACCCAGTACTTC; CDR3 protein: CVSSQDDSRRETQYF
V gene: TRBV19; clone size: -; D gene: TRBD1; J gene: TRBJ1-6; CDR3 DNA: TGTGCCAGTAGTACCCTTGGACAGGATAATTCACCCCTCCACTTT; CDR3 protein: CASSTLGQDNSPLHF
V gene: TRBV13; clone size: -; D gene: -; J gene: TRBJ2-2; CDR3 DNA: TGTGTCAGCAAGCCTTACTCCGGTGGCACCGGGGAGCTTTTTTTT; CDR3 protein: CVSKPYSGGTGELFF
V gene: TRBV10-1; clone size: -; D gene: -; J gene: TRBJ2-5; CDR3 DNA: TGCGCCAGCAGTGAGTCGCAAGGGACCCATTACTTC; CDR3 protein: CASSESQGTHYF
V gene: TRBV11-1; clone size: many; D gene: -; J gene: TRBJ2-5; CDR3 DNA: TGTGCCAGCAGCTTAGCGGGAAACCAAGAGACCCAGTACTTC; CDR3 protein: CASSLAGNQETQYF
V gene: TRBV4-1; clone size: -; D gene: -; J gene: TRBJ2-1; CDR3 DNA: TGCGCCAGCAGCCAAGTCAGGCTAGCGATTAAGCAGTTCTTC; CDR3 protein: CASSQVRLAIKQFF
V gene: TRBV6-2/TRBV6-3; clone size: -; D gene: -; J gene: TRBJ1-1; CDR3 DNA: TGTGCCACCACCTCGAGGTACACTGGAGCTTTCTTT; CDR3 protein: CATTSRYTGAFF
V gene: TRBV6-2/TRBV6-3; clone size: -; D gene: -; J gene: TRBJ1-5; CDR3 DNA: TGTGCCAGCAGAGCGTACAGGGAAAACCAGCCCCAGCATTTT; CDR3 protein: CASRAYRENQPQHF
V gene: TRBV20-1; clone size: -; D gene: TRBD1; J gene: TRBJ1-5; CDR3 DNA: TGCAGTGCTAGCGCAGGGGGCGCCGATCAGCACCAGCATTTT; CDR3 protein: CSASAGGADQHQHF
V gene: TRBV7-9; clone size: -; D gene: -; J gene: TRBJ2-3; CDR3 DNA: TGTGCCTGGAGCCGGGGCCCTGGTACGCAGTATTTT; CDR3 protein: CAWSRGPGTQYF
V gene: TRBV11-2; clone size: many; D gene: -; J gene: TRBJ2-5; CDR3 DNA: TGTGCCAGCAGCTTAGTAGGGGGTTACCAAGAGACCCAGTACTTC; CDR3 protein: CASSLVGGYQETQYF
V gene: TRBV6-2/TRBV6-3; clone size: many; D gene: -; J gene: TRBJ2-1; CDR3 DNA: TGTGCCAGCAGTTACTCGGGGGTTGAGCAGTTCTTC; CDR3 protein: CASSYSGVEQFF
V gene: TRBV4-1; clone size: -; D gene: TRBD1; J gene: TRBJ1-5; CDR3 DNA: TGCGCCAGCAACCAATTCACAGGGGGTGAGGGCAATCAGCCCCAGCATTTT; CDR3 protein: CASNQFTGGEGNQPQHF
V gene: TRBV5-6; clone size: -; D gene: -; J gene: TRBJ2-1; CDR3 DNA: TGTGCCAGCAGTCCAGGGTACAATGAGCAGTTCTTC; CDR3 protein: CASSPGYNEQFF
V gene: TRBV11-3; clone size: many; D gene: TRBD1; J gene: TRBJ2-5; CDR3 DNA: TGTGCCAGCAGCTTAGGGGACAGGTTTGGAGGGGAGACCCAGTACTTC; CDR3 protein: CASSLGDRFGGETQYF
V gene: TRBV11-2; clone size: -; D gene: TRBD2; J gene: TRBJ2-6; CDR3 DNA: TGTGCCTGTAGTCCAACTAGCGGGGTAGCCACTGGGGCCAACGTCCTGACTTTC; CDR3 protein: CACSPTSGVATGANVLTF
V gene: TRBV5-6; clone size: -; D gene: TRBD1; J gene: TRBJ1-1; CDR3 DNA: TGTGCCAGCAGCTGGGACAGGTCGTACACTGAAGCTTTCTTT; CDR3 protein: CASSWDRSYTEAFF
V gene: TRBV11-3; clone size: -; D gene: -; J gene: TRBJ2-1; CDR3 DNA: TGTACCAGCAGTCCGGAGCTCTCCTACAATGAGCAGTTATTC; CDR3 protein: CTSSPELSYNEQLF
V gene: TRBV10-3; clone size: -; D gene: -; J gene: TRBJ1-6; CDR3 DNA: TGTGCCATCAGTGAGGGGGGCTTTAGGAATTCACCCCTCCACTTT; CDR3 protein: CAISEGGFRNSPLHF
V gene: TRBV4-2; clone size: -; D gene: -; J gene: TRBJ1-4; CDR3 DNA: TGTGCCATTAGCCAAGACGTCCGATCTGGTGAAAAACTGTTTTTT; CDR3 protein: CAISQDVRSGEKLFF
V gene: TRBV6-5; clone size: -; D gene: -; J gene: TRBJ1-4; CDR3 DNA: TGTGCCAGCAGTTACTCGACAAGGATTAATGAAAAACTGTTTTTC; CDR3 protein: CASSYSTRINEKLFF
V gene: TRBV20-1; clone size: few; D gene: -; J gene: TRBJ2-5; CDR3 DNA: TGCAGTGCTAGAGTTCCAGCAACTAAAGAGACCCAGTACTTC; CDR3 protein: CSARVPATKETQYF
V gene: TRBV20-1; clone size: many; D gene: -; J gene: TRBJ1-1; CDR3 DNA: TGCAGTGCTAGAGGCCCCAAAAGTACTGAAGCTTTCTTT; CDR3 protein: CSARGPKSTEAFF
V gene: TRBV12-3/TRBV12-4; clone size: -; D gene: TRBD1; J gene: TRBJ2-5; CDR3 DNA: TGTGCCAGCTGGTGGACAGGGGAAGAGACCCAGTGCTTC; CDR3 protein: CASWWTGEETQCF